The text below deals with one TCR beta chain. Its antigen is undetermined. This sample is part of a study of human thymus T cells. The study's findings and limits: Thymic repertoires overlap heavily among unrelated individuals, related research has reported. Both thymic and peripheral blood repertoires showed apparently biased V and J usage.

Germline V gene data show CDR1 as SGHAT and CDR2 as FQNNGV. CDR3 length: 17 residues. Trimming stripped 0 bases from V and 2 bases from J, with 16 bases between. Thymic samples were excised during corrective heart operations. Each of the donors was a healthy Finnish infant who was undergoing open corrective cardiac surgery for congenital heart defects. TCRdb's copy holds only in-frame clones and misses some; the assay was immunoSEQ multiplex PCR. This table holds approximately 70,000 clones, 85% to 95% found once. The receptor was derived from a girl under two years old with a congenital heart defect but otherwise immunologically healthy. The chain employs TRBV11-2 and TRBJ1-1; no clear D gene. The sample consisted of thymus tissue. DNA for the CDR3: TGTGCCAGCAGCTTAGACCTAGGAGGGAACTCCAACACTGAAGCTTTCTTT. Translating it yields CASSLDLGGNSNTEAFF.